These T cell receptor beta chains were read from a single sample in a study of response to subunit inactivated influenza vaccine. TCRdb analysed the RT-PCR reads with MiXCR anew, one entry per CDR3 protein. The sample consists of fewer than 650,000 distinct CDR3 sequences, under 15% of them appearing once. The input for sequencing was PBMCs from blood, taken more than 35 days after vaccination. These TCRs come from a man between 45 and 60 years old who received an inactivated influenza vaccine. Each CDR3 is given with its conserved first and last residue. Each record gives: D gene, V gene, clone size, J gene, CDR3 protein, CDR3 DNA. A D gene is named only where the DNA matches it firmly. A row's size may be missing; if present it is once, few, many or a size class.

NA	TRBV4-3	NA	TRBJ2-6	CASSDSSGANVLTF	TGCGCCAGCAGCGACAGCTCTGGGGCCAACGTCCTGACTTTC
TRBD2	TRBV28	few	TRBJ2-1	CASSLGGSVYNEQFF	TGTGCCAGCAGTTTGGGCGGGAGCGTCTACAATGAGCAGTTCTTC
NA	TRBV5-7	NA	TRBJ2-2	CASTEYGELFF	TGTGCCAGCACGGAGTACGGGGAGCTGTTTTTT
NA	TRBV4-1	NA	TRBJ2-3	CASSHVYDTQYF	TGCGCCAGCAGCCATGTATATGATACGCAGTATTTT
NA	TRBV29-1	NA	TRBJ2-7	CMVVGETYEQYF	TGCATGGTCGTCGGAGAGACCTACGAGCAGTACTTC
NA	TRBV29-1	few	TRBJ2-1	CSAQGRATMGDEQFF	TGCAGCGCTCAAGGGCGGGCGACTATGGGCGATGAGCAGTTCTTC
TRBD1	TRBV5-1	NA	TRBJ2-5	CTSSWTGVLQETQYF	TGCACCAGCAGCTGGACAGGGGTCCTCCAAGAGACCCAGTACTTC
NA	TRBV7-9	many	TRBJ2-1	CASSLLTSSYNEQFF	TGTGCCAGCAGCTTATTGACTAGTTCTTACAATGAGCAGTTCTTC
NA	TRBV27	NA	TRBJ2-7	CASSTTSGHLSYEQYF	TGTGCCAGCAGTACCACTTCGGGACACCTATCCTACGAGCAGTACTTC
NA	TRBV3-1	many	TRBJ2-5	CASSPTTLASGKETQYF	TGTGCCAGCAGCCCGACTACCTTGGCATCTGGAAAAGAGACCCAGTACTTC
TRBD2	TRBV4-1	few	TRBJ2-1	CASSQLAGGDNEQFF	TGCGCCAGCAGCCAACTAGCGGGGGGGGACAATGAGCAGTTCTTC
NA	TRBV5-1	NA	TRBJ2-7	CASSLRLVGSYEQYF	TGCGCCAGCAGCTTGAGGTTGGTGGGGAGCTACGAGCAGTACTTC
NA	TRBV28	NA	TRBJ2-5	CASSLWGYVRETQYF	TGTGCCAGCAGTTTGTGGGGATACGTGAGAGAGACCCAGTACTTC
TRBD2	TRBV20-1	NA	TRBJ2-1	CSASRTSGPYNEQFF	TGCAGTGCTAGCCGGACTAGCGGCCCCTACAATGAGCAGTTCTTC
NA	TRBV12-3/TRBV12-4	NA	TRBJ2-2	CASTGETPSTGELFF	TGTGCCAGCACGGGGGAGACGCCTAGCACCGGGGAGCTGTTTTTT
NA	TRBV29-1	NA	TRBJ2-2	CSAIGPTGELFF	TGCAGCGCCATTGGGCCCACCGGGGAGCTGTTTTTT
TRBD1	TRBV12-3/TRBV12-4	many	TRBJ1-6	CATRGAGGYNSPLHF	TGTGCCACCCGAGGGGCAGGGGGCTATAATTCACCCCTCCACTTT
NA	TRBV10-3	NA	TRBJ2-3	CAISDQRSSTDTQYF	TGTGCCATCAGTGACCAGCGGAGTAGCACAGATACGCAGTATTTT